This T cell receptor (beta chain) was retrieved from a study of beta chain features in type 1 diabetes. Isolated RNA was reverse transcribed in full, so expressed TCRB transcripts were sequenced. Sequenced by immunoSEQ multiplex PCR; TCRdb stores in-frame clones only, minus some. The sample includes some 150,000 clones, about 10% seen only once; the top ten take 1.3%. There are a few counts of this clone. The ends were cut back, 5 bases at V and 1 base at J, with 8 bases in the middle. Germline V gene lookup returns CDR1 GTSNPN and CDR2 SVGIG (reference sequence). This CDR3 comprises 13 residues. The chain combines TRBV30 with TRBJ1-4; a weak D match, TRBD1 (5 bases). Sequencing was done on a sample of naive CD4+ T cells from blood. The sequence was collected from a man aged 18 to 30 in good health. CDR3 protein: CAWAGRTNEKLFF. CDR3 DNA sequence: TGTGCCTGGGCAGGGCGAACTAATGAAAAACTGTTTTTT.